The 24 T cell receptor beta chains given below trace back to one sample, sequenced in a study of response to subunit inactivated influenza vaccine. TCRdb re-analysed the RT-PCR reads in MiXCR, keeping a single row per CDR3 protein. This table holds hundreds of thousands of distinct CDR3 sequences, approximately 7.6% found once. The sample in question was PBMCs from blood, obtained about 24 months after vaccination. The receptor set was obtained from a man between 50 and 75 years old who received an inactivated influenza vaccine.

The rearrangement uses TRBV29-1 and TRBJ2-3; 8 nucleotides line up with TRBD2. The CDR3 length is 18 residues. Germline CDR1 is SQVTM and CDR2 is ANQGSEA. The V segment lost 3 bases and the J segment 4 bases; nucleotides outside the gene matches: 18. The CDR3 nucleotides are TGCAGCGTTGATAGCTTGGGACTAGATCTTGGCGGCTCAGATACGCAGTATTTT. It is translated as CSVDSLGLDLGGSDTQYF.

V usage is TRBV10-3 and J usage is TRBJ2-2; TRBD2 aligns across 10 bases. Germline V CDR1 and CDR2: ENHRY, SYGVKD. This CDR3 comprises 17 residues. J was trimmed by 0 bases and V by 3 bases; bases with no gene match: 4. The CDR3 coding sequence is TGTGCCATCAGTGACCACGGGACTAGCGCGAACACCGGGGAGCTGTTTTTT. It translates to CAISDHGTSANTGELFF.

The chain recombines TRBV3-1 with TRBJ1-1; D gene ambiguous. V shed 4 bases and J shed 7 bases, with 10 bases lying between them. The CDR3 covers 12 residues. Germline CDR1 and CDR2: LGHDT and YNNKEL (reference sequence). CDR3 sequence (DNA): TGTGCCAGCAGCCCGAGGGCGGGTGAAGCTTTCTTT. As protein: CASSPRAGEAFF.

This clonotype appeared a few times. This may arise from a read error, as a much more abundant clone is one base away. The CDR3 spells CASSWTGAYEQYF. In DNA form, the CDR3 reads TGTGCCAGCAGTTGGACAGGGGCCTACGAGCAGTACTTC. This chain joins TRBV6-2 or TRBV6-3 and TRBJ2-7; 9 bases map to TRBD1. The V gene's germline CDR1 is MNHEY and CDR2 SVGEGT. The V and J ends lost 4 bases and 2 bases, in that order; junction bases with no gene match: 0. CDR3 size: 13 residues.

This clonotype was counted ten times or more. The rearrangement uses TRBV29-1 and TRBJ2-5; TRBD2 agrees at 7 bases. The CDR3 totals 12 residues. CDR1 is SQVTM, CDR2 ANQGSEA, per germline. J was trimmed by 4 bases and V by 6 bases; bases with no gene match: 5. The CDR3 reads CSVERERETQYF. The CDR3 DNA sequence: TGCAGCGTGGAGCGGGAACGAGAGACCCAGTACTTC.

Regarding this clonotype: One junction end does not reproduce the germline sequence, and a read error may be involved. The rearrangement links TRBV5-1 to TRBJ2-2; a possible D gene is TRBD1 (5 bases). Germline values: CDR1 SGHRS, CDR2 YFSETQ. CDR3 length: 15 amino acids. The DNA for the CDR3 is TGCGCCAGGAGCTTGTTTTGGACACCCACCGGGGAGCTGTTTTTT. Translation: CARSLFWTPTGELFF.

This clonotype was seen more than once but under ten times. The chain combines TRBV20-1 with TRBJ2-7; D is ambiguous. The germline V and J ends were trimmed by 5 bases and 2 bases, with 25 bases remaining between them. Per the germline V gene, CDR1 is DFQATT and CDR2 is SNEGSKA (reference sequence). There are 17 residues in the CDR3. Here the CDR3 DNA reads TGCAGTGCTTTTCCGCCCCAATCCAAACGGCTAACCTACGAGCAGTACTTC. The encoded protein is CSAFPPQSKRLTYEQYF.

The chain is built from TRBV7-2 and TRBJ2-5, with D possibly called TRBD1 or TRBD2 (5 bases each). The CDR3 runs 14 residues. V lost 5 bases and J lost 7, with 17 bases in between. Germline CDR1 SGHTA, CDR2 FQGNSA. The CDR3 reads CASSIEGRGRTQYF. The CDR3 DNA follows: TGTGCCAGCAGCATAGAGGGACGCGGTCGGACCCAGTACTTC.

This chain uses TRBV4-3 with TRBJ2-5, with D tentatively TRBD2 (5 bases). V lost 0 bases, J lost 7 bases, and 12 bases lay in between. This CDR3 has 14 residues. Per germline, CDR1 LGHNA and CDR2 YSLEER. The CDR3 region is CASSQEIIGGTQYF. The CDR3 DNA reads TGCGCCAGCAGCCAAGAGATCATCGGAGGGACCCAGTACTTC.

The chain recombines TRBV19 with TRBJ2-1, with 9 bases fitting TRBD2. The CDR3 spans 14 residues. CDR1 and CDR2 from the germline V gene are LNHDA and SQIVND (reference sequence). CDR3 loop: CASGGWSSYNEQFF. For the CDR3, the DNA is TGTGCTAGCGGGGGCTGGAGCTCCTACAATGAGCAGTTCTTC.

A few counts support this clonotype. The chain carries TRBV20-1 and TRBJ1-2; 9 bases agree with TRBD1. The trim removed 5 bases at V and 5 bases at J, leaving 9 bases unmatched. The CDR3 spans 14 residues. Germline assignment: CDR1 DFQATT and CDR2 SNEGSKA (reference sequence). The CDR3 sequence: CSAVPGQGLYGYTF. The DNA for the CDR3 is TGCAGTGCTGTTCCGGGACAGGGACTTTATGGCTACACCTTC.

The rearrangement links TRBV7-9 to TRBJ2-1; 9 bases align to TRBD2. Losses at the gene ends were 5 bases for V and 3 bases for J; bases not matched to a gene: 5. Germline CDR1 and CDR2: SEHNR and FQNEAQ (reference sequence). The CDR3 has 15 amino acids. The CDR3 DNA follows: TGTGCCAGCAGCCCGCATAGCGGGAGCTACAATGAGCAGTTCTTC. Protein product: CASSPHSGSYNEQFF.

This clonotype was recorded at least ten times. CDR3 protein: CASRNQGKNTEAFF. As DNA, the CDR3 is TGTGCCAGCAGGAACCAGGGGAAGAACACTGAAGCTTTCTTT. The genes are TRBV7-2 and TRBJ1-1; D may be TRBD1 (6 bases). CDR3 length: 14 amino acids. Trimming shortened V by 6 bases and J by 1 base, and 12 bases separated the two germline ends. The V gene's germline CDR1 is SGHTA and CDR2 FQGNSA.

This clonotype has only a few counts. V and J are TRBV3-1 and TRBJ2-2, with 10 bases identical to TRBD2. Unmatched junction bases numbered 3, after V lost 4 bases and J lost 4 bases. Germline V lookup: CDR1 LGHDT, CDR2 YNNKEL (reference sequence). The CDR3 runs to 15 residues. The CDR3 spells CASSPRTSGTGELFF. CDR3 nucleotide sequence: TGTGCCAGCAGCCCACGGACTAGCGGCACCGGGGAGCTGTTTTTT. Based on the CDR3 plus reference TRBV3-1 and TRBJ2-2, the full variable domain is DTAVSQTPKYLVTQMGNDKSIKCEQNLGHDTMYWYKQDSKKFLKIMFSYNNKELIINETVPNRFSPKSPDKAHLNLHINSLELGDSAVYFCASSPRTSGTGELFFGEGSRLTVL.

This clonotype was seen only a few times. The V call is TRBV7-2, the J call TRBJ1-4, with 10 bases identical to TRBD1. This CDR3 comprises 15 residues. Looked up from germline, CDR1 is SGHTA and CDR2 is FQGNSA. J was trimmed by 6 bases and V by 5 bases; bases with no gene match: 6. In DNA, the CDR3 is TGTGCCAGCAGCCTAGTGACAGGGGGCTATGAAAAACTGTTTTTT. Translated, it gives CASSLVTGGYEKLFF.

This clonotype was recorded a few times. The chain's CDR3 is CASSYYRTGDYEQYF. CDR3 in DNA: TGTGCCAGCAGTTATTACCGGACAGGGGACTACGAGCAGTACTTC. The genes are TRBV6-9 and TRBJ2-7, with 9 bases fitting TRBD1. The CDR3 contains 15 residues. The V gene end was trimmed by 1 base and the J gene end by 3 bases; junction bases not matched to a gene: 4. CDR1 is MNHGY, CDR2 SVAAGI, per germline.

CDR3 residues: CASSQGWGEGYGYTF. DNA of the CDR3: TGCGCCAGCAGCCAAGGATGGGGTGAAGGCTATGGCTACACCTTC. The chain has TRBV4-3 and TRBJ1-2, with D hard to call. The V and J ends lost 1 base and 4 bases respectively, with 13 bases between them. There are 15 residues in the CDR3. Germline CDR1 reads LGHNA; CDR2 reads YSLEER.

The CDR3 coding sequence is TGTGCCAGCAGCTTAACGGCGGGGTCCAGCTCTGGGGCCAACGTCCTGACTTTC. Protein: CASSLTAGSSSGANVLTF. The J gene is TRBJ2-6, the V gene TRBV7-3; tentative D call: TRBD2 (6 bases). CDR1 is SGHTA, CDR2 FQGTGA, per germline. The CDR3 extends over 18 amino acids. V lost 0 bases to trimming and J lost 0 bases, with 12 bases between them.

This clonotype has only a few counts. This chain uses TRBV5-5 with TRBJ2-7, with D possibly being TRBD1 (6 bases). The germline V gene encodes CDR1 SGHKS and CDR2 YYEKEE (reference sequence). The CDR3 has 13 residues. The ends were cut back, 2 bases at V and 4 bases at J, with 10 bases in the middle. CDR3 sequence (DNA): TGTGCCAGCAGCTTCGACAGGCCTTACGAGCAGTACTTC. It yields the protein CASSFDRPYEQYF. Full variable domain (missing parts from reference TRBV5-5 and TRBJ2-7): DAGVTQSPTHLIKTRGQQVTLRCSPISGHKSVSWYQQVLGQGPQFIFQYYEKEERGRGNFPDRFSARQFPNYSSELNVNALLLGDSALYLCASSFDRPYEQYFGPGTRLTVT.

This chain links TRBV20-1 with TRBJ2-1; 7 nucleotides line up with TRBD2. Losses at the gene ends were 2 bases for V and 5 bases for J; bases not matched to a gene: 6. The V gene's germline CDR1 is DFQATT and CDR2 SNEGSKA (reference sequence). The CDR3 is 14 amino acids. DNA of the CDR3: TGCAGTGCTAGAAGTCTAGCGGTCAACAATGAGCAGTTCTTC. Protein sequence: CSARSLAVNNEQFF.

This clonotype was observed a few times. V gene TRBV5-5 combines with J gene TRBJ2-7, with D perhaps TRBD2 (5 bases). Deletions cut 2 bases from V and 2 bases from J, with 14 bases between. CDR3 length: 15 amino acids. Germline loops: CDR1 SGHKS, CDR2 YYEKEE (reference sequence). The CDR3 region is CASSFPGIGTYEQYF. The CDR3 DNA is TGTGCCAGCAGCTTCCCCGGGATCGGGACCTACGAGCAGTACTTC.

This clonotype appeared many times. The DNA for the CDR3 is TGTGCCAGCAGCCCGAACAGGGGGCGCATTAGCTATGGCTACACCTTC. Encoded protein: CASSPNRGRISYGYTF. The V and J genes are TRBV7-2 and TRBJ1-2, with TRBD1 matching 9 bases. Germline V lookup: CDR1 SGHTA, CDR2 FQGNSA. The ends lost 5 bases at V and 4 bases at J; junction bases unmatched: 11. This CDR3 region has 16 residues.

This clonotype was recorded a few times. This chain uses TRBV20-1 with TRBJ1-1, with D perhaps matching TRBD1 (5 bases). Germline V gene lookup returns CDR1 DFQATT and CDR2 SNEGSKA (reference sequence). The CDR3 length is 13 residues. V lost 1 base and J 1 base, leaving 7 bases between the germline ends. In DNA form, the CDR3 reads TGCAGTGCTAGAGCCGACAGGAACACTGAAGCTTTCTTT. Amino acid sequence: CSARADRNTEAFF.

This clonotype was seen a few times. This CDR3 reads CASSTRGGFQETQYF. For the CDR3, the DNA is TGTGCCAGCAGTACCCGCGGCGGGTTCCAAGAGACCCAGTACTTC. This chain uses TRBV7-2 with TRBJ2-5; tentative D call: TRBD2 (5 bases). This CDR3 region has 15 residues. The V gene lost 6 bases and the J gene lost 1 base, with 15 bases spanning the gap. CDR1 SGHTA and CDR2 FQGNSA come from the germline V gene.